This TCR beta chain was captured in a study of blood T cell repertoires in COVID-19 (dated by TCRdb to the early 2020s). Regarding the study in general: Samples covering the acute and convalescent phases of COVID-19 were provided by collaborators in the United States, Italy and Spain. Samples were obtained from the ongoing ImmuneRACE study (first 160 participants) and from some 1,300 subjects provided by 6 global collaborators. The material from the prospective study consisted of cDNA or gDNA derived from T cells, B-cell-depleted T cells, or PBMCs. Deeply sampled blood TCRbeta repertoires from subjects exposed to, actively infected with, or recovered from COVID-19 were included in the dataset. A freely available public database, intended as a resource for researchers studying the immune response to SARS-CoV-2, is where the repertoires were released. A de-identified subject ID, COVID-19 status, age in years and sex were almost always included in the sample metadata. HLA class I and class II types, where available, came from metadata supplied by the sample provider rather than from assay-based typing. On the study overall, not on this receptor specifically: Clinical and demographic metadata were provided uncurated, with the amount varying by source and participant.

A remark on this clone: Its antigen is not yet known. No base qualities exist here, and no much larger clone lies one base off it.

The CDR3 numbers 15 residues from cysteine through phenylalanine. Only CDR3 DNA is held: 45 bases, read in frame from base 1. Trimming takes 6 bases off V and 5 bases off J; junction bases not matched to a gene: 8. CDR1 LNHDA and CDR2 SQIVND are derived from the germline V gene (reference sequence). At one collaborating source in Seattle, patients were enrolled during active infection and were followed longitudinally through the course of disease. Collaborating institutions collected whole blood in K2EDTA tubes following their own protocols. Collaborator samples were shipped for TCRbeta analysis as frozen whole blood, isolated PBMCs, or DNA extracted from either sample type. TCRbeta CDR3 regions were amplified from genomic DNA by means of the immunoSEQ Assay, a bias-controlled multiplex PCR. For the original study's pipeline: Nucleated cell counts per sample were estimated from amplification of reference gene primers within the assay. To quantify the absolute abundance of each unique TCRbeta CDR3 rearrangement, sequence reads were collapsed and filtered. Productive Simpson clonality was computed per sample as the square root of Simpson's diversity index over productive rearrangements. Held by TCRdb, this immuneACCESS table contains in-frame sequences only and omits some clones. Under half of the omission traces to an unresolved V gene where checked; the cause of the rest is unknown. D and trimming were read from the DNA, whereas the V and J calls and clone size are those reported in that table. This sample holds about 170,000 clones; approximately 86% were observed only once. The ten biggest clones cover roughly 2.4% of the sample.

The sequence links TRBV19 to TRBJ2-5; a stretch of 11 junction bases matches TRBD2. The TCR sequence derives from a woman older than 75 with COVID-19, enrolled during active disease. Sequencing used peripheral blood. The CDR3: CASSETSGTYETQYF. Here is the DNA: TGTGCCAGTAGCGAGACTAGCGGGACATACGAGACCCAGTACTTC. With the rest looked up from the reference TRBV19 and TRBJ2-5 genes rather than sequenced, the full variable domain is DGGITQSPKYLFRKEGQNVTLSCEQNLNHDAMYWYRQDPGQGLRLIYYSQIVNDFQKGDIAEGYSVSREKKESFPLTVTSAQKNPTAFYLCASSETSGTYETQYFGPGTRLLVL.